This T cell receptor (beta chain) appears in the sequencing data of a study of graft-versus-host responses after intestinal transplantation. This CDR3 contains 16 residues. CDR1 is MDHEN, CDR2 SYDVKM, per germline. This clone occurred once. A read error may account for a junction end that differs from germline. The data were produced by immunoSEQ multiplex PCR, yet TCRdb's version contains in-frame clones alone and is incomplete. Among 30,000 to 40,000 clones listed, 75% to 90% were seen once. This chain connects TRBV28 to TRBJ2-3; no clear D gene. This material consisted of PBMCs, taken 1070 days after transplant. The TCR comes from a human patient who received an intestinal transplant, so some T cells may come from the graft donor. The CDR3 bases are TGTGCCGGCAGTTTTTCGTCGGTCTCTATCACAGATACGCAGTATTTT. Protein sequence: CAGSFSSVSITDTQYF.